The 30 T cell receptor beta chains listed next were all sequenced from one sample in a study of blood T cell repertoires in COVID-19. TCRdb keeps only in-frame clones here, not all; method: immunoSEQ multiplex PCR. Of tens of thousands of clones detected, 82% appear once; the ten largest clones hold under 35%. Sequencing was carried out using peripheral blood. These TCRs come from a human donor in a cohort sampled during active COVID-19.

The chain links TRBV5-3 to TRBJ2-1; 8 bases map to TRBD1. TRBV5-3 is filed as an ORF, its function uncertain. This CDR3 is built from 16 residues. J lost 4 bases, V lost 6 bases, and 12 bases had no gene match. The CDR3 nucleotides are TGTGCCAGAAAGCTTAGGGACAGGAGAATTTACAATGAGCAGTTCTTC. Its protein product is CARKLRDRRIYNEQFF.

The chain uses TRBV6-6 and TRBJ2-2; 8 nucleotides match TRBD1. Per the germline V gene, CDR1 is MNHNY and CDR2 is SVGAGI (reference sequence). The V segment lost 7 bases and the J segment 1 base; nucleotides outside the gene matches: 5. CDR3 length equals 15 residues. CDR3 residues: CASNAGTGNTGELFF. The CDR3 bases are TGTGCCAGCAACGCCGGGACAGGGAACACCGGGGAGCTGTTTTTT.

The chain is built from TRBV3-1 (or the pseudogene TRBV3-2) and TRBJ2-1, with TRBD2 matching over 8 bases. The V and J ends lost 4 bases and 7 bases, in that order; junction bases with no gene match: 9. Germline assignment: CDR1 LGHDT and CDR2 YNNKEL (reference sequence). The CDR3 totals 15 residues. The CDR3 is CASSLPREGRNEQFF. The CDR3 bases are TGTGCCAGCAGCCTCCCCCGGGAGGGTCGAAATGAGCAGTTCTTC.

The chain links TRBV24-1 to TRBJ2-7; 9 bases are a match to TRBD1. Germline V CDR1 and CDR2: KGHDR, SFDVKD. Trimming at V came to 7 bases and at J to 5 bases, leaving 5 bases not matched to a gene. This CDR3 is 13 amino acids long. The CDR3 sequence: CATSPGTGNEQYF. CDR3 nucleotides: TGTGCCACCAGCCCCGGGACAGGGAACGAGCAGTACTTC.

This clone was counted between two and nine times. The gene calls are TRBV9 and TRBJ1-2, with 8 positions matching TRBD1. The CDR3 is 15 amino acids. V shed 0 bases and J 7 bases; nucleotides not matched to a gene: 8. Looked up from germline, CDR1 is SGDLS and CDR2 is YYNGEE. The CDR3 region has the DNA TGTGCCAGCAGCGTAGAAGTTTCAGGGGGCAGTGGCTACACCTTC. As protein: CASSVEVSGGSGYTF.

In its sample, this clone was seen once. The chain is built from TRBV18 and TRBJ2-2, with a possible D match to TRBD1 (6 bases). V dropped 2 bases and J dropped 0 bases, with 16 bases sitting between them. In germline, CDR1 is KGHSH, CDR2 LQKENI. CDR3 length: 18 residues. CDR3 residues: CASSPSRSGHTNTGELFF. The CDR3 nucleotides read TGTGCCAGCTCACCAAGTCGCTCGGGACATACGAACACCGGGGAGCTGTTTTTT.

The CDR3 DNA is TGTGCCAGCCGAGGACAGACCGGGGAGCTGTTTTTT. Amino acid sequence: CASRGQTGELFF. The rearrangement joins TRBV2 to TRBJ2-2, with D possibly being TRBD1 (6 bases). The CDR3 covers 12 residues. With 8 bases removed from V and 5 bases from J, the gap between germline ends came to 9 bases. Germline lookup yields CDR1 SNHLY and CDR2 FYNNEI.

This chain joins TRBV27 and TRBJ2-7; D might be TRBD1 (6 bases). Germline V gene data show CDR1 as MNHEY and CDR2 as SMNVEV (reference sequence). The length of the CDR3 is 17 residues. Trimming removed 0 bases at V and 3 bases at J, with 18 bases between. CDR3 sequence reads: CASSLSGLETGGYEQYF. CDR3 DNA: TGTGCCAGCAGTTTATCCGGTTTAGAGACAGGAGGCTACGAGCAGTACTTC.

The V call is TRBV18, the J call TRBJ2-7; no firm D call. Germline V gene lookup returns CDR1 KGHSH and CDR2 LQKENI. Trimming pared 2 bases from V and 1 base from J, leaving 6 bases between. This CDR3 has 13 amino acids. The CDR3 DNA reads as TGTGCCAGCTCACCAAAACTTTCCTACGAGCAGTACTTC. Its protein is CASSPKLSYEQYF.

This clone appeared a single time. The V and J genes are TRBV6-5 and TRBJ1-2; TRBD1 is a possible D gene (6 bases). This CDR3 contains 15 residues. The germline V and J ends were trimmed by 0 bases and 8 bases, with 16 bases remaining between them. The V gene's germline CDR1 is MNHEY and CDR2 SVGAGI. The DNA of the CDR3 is TGTGCCAGCAGTTACTCGTGGGGGCTCCGATCCGGCTACACCTTC. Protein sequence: CASSYSWGLRSGYTF.

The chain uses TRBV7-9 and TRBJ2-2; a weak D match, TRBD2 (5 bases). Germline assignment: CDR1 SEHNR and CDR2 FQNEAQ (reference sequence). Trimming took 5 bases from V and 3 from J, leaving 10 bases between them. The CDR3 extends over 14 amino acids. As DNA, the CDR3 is TGTGCCAGCAGCGCAACAGCGGACACCGGGGAGCTGTTTTTT. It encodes CASSATADTGELFF.

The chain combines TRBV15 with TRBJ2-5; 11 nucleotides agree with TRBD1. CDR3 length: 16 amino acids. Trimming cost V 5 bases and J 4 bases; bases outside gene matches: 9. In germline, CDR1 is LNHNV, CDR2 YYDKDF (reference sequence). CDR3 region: CATSGQDRGRSETQYF. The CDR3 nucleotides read TGTGCCACCAGCGGACAGGACAGGGGGCGATCAGAGACCCAGTACTTC.

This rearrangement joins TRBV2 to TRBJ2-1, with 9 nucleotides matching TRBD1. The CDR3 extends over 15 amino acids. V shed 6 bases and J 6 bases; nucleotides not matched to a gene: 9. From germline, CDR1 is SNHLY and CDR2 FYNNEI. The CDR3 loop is CASRPGTGSGNEQFF. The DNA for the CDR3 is TGTGCCAGCAGACCCGGGACAGGGAGCGGCAATGAGCAGTTCTTC.

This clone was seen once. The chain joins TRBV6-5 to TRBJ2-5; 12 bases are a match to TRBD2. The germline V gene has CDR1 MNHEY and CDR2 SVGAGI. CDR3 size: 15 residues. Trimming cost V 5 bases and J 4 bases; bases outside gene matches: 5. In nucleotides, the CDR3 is TGTGCCAGCAGTCCTTGGACTAGCGGGGTAGAGACCCAGTACTTC. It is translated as CASSPWTSGVETQYF.

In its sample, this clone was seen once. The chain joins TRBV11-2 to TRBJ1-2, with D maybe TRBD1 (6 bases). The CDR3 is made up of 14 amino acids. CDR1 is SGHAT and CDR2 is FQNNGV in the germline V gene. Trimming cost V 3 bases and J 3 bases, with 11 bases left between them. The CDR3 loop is CASSFTQGDYGYTF. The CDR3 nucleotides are TGTGCCAGCAGCTTCACACAGGGAGACTATGGCTACACCTTC. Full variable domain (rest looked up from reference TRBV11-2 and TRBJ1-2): EAGVAQSPRYKIIEKRQSVAFWCNPISGHATLYWYQQILGQGPKLLIQFQNNGVVDDSQLPKDRFSAERLKGVDSTLKIQPAKLEDSAVYLCASSFTQGDYGYTFGSGTRLTVV.

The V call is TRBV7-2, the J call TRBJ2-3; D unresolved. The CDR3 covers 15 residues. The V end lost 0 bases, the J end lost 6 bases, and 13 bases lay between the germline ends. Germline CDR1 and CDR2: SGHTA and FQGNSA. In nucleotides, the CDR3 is TGTGCCAGCAGCTTAGCCTCCTTTGGAGCGGATACGCAGTATTTT. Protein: CASSLASFGADTQYF.

The chain's CDR3 is CASSLTRTGSTDTQYF. The CDR3 DNA reads TGTGCCAGCAGCTTAACTCGGACAGGGTCCACAGATACGCAGTATTTT. This chain links TRBV7-3 with TRBJ2-3; TRBD1 matches 8 bases. The germline CDR1 and CDR2 sequences are SGHTA and FQGTGA. The CDR3 contains 16 residues. The junction had 4 bases not matched to a gene; V was cut back by 0 bases and J by 2 bases.

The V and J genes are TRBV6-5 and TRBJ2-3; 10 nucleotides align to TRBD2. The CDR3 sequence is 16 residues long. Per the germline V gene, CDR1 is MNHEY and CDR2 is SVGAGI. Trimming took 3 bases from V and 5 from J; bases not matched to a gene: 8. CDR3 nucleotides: TGTGCCAGCAGTTATAGCGGGGGGCTAGCTGGAGATACGCAGTATTTT. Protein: CASSYSGGLAGDTQYF.

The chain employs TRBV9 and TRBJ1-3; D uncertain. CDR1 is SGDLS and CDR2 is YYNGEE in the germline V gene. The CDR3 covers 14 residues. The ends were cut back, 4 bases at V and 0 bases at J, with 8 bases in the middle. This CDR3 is CASSPGDSGNTIYF. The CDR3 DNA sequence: TGTGCCAGCAGCCCCGGGGACTCTGGAAACACCATATATTTT. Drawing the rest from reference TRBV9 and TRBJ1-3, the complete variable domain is DSGVTQTPKHLITATGQRVTLRCSPRSGDLSVYWYQQSLDQGLQFLIQYYNGEERAKGNILERFSAQQFPDLHSELNLSSLELGDSALYFCASSPGDSGNTIYFGEGSWLTVV.

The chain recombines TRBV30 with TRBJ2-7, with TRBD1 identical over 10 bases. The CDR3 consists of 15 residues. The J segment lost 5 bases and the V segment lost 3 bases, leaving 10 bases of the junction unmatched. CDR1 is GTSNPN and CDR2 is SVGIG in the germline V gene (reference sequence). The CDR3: CAWSAGQGGKNEQYF. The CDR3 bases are TGTGCCTGGAGCGCCGGACAGGGGGGGAAGAACGAGCAGTACTTC.

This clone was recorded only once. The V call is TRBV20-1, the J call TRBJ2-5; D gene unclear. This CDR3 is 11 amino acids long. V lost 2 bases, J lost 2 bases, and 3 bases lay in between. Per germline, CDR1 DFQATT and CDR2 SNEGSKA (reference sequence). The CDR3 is CSARTQETQYF. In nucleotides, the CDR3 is TGCAGTGCTAGAACACAAGAGACCCAGTACTTC.

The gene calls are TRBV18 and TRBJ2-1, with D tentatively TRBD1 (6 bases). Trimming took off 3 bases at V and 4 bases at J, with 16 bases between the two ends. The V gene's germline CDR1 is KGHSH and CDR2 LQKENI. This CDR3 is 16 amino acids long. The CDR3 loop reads CASSPPAGTRYNEQFF. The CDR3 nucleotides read TGTGCCAGCTCACCCCCCGCCGGGACACGGTACAATGAGCAGTTCTTC.

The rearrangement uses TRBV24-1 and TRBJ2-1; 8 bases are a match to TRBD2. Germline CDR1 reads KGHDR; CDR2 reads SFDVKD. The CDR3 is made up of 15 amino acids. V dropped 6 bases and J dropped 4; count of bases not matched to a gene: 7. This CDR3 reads CATSSRGGYYNEQFF. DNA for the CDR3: TGTGCCACCAGTTCGCGCGGGGGGTATTACAATGAGCAGTTCTTC.

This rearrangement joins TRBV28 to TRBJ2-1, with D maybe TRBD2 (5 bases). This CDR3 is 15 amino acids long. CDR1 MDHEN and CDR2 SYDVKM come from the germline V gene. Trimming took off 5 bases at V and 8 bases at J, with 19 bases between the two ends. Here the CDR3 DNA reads TGTGCCAGCAGTCCTTCCCTACGGGGAGAGGATGAGCAGTTCTTC. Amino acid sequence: CASSPSLRGEDEQFF.

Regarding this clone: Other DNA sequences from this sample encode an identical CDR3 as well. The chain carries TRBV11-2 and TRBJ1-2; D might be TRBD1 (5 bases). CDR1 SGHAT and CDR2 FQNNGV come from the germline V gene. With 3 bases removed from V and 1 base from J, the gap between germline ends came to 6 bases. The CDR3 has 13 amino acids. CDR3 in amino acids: CASSLGGNYGYTF. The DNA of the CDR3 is TGTGCCAGCAGCTTGGGGGGTAACTATGGCTACACCTTC. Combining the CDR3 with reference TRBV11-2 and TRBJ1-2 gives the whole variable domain EAGVAQSPRYKIIEKRQSVAFWCNPISGHATLYWYQQILGQGPKLLIQFQNNGVVDDSQLPKDRFSAERLKGVDSTLKIQPAKLEDSAVYLCASSLGGNYGYTFGSGTRLTVV.

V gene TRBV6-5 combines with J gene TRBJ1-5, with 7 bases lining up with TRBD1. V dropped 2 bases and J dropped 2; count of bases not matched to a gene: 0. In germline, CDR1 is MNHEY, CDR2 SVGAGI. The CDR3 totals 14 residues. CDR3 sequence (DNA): TGTGCCAGCAGTTACGACAGGGGCAATCAGCCCCAGCATTTT. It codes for CASSYDRGNQPQHF.

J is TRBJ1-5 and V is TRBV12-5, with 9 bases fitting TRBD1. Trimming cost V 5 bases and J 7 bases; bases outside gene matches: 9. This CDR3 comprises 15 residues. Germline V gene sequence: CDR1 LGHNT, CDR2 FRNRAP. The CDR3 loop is CASGPGQGIGQPQHF. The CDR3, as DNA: TGTGCTAGTGGTCCAGGACAGGGGATAGGGCAGCCCCAGCATTTT.

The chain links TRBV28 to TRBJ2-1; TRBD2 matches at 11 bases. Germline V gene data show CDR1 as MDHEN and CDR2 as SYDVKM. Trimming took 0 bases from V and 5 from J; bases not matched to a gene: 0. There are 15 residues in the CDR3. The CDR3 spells CASSLWGLADNEQFF. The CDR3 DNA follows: TGTGCCAGCAGTTTATGGGGACTAGCGGACAATGAGCAGTTCTTC.

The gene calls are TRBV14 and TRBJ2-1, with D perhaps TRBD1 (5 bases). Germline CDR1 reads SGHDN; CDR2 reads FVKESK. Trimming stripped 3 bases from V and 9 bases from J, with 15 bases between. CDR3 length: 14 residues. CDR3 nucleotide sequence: TGTGCCAGCAGCCAGGGTAGACAGTGGGGTGAGCAGTTCTTC. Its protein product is CASSQGRQWGEQFF.

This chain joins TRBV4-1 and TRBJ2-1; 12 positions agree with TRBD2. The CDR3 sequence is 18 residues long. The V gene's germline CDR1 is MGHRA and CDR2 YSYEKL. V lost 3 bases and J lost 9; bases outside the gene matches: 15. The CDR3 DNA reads TGCGCCAGCAGCCAGGGTAGAGGACTAGCGGGGACGTTGAGTGAGCAGTTCTTC. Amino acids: CASSQGRGLAGTLSEQFF.